This paragraph covers one T cell receptor (beta chain) sequence. The source of the sample is a study of blood T cell repertoires in COVID-19. The overall study: Samples of COVID-19 (acute and convalescent) were obtained from the United States, Italy and Spain. In each case, the material was cDNA or gDNA derived from T cells, B-cell-depleted T cells, or PBMCs.

The germline V and J ends were trimmed by 10 bases and 1 base, with 17 bases remaining between them. The CDR3 covers 15 residues. Germline V gene data show CDR1 as ENHRY and CDR2 as SYGVKD. The assay was immunoSEQ multiplex PCR, and TCRdb's table has in-frame clones only and misses some. The sample carries 140,000 to 150,000 clones, around four fifths recorded once. The clonotype was recovered from a human donor in a cohort sampled during active COVID-19. The sequenced material came from peripheral blood. The chain recombines TRBV10-3 with TRBJ2-1; possibly TRBD1 for D (6 bases). CDR3 coding DNA: TGTGCCACTATTGGACAGACGCCTTCCTACAATGAGCAGTTCTTC. Protein product: CATIGQTPSYNEQFF.